A single sample gave rise to the 22 T cell receptor beta chains below, sequenced in a study of cytomegalovirus exposure and HLA in healthy donors. 13 Jbeta primers and 60 Vbeta primers were used for the PCR. The method was immunoSEQ multiplex PCR; TCRdb's version includes in-frame clones alone and lacks a portion of them. Here the sample spans about 120,000 clones, roughly 70% being singletons. The sample comprised PBMCs. These receptors all come from a man in his forties or fifties in good health and CMV-seropositive.

The J gene is TRBJ2-7, the V gene TRBV19, with TRBD1 as a possible D gene (5 bases). The CDR3 has 13 residues. Germline values: CDR1 LNHDA, CDR2 SQIVND (reference sequence). Trimming pared 3 bases from V and 6 bases from J, leaving 12 bases between. CDR3 coding DNA: TGTGCCAGTAGTATGGCCAGGGCCGGCGAGCAGTACTTC. It yields the protein CASSMARAGEQYF.

V gene TRBV5-1 combines with J gene TRBJ2-5, with 9 bases identical to TRBD1. With V trimmed by 2 bases and J by 5 bases, 4 bases remained unmatched. The CDR3 runs 14 residues. CDR1 and CDR2 from the germline V gene are SGHRS and YFSETQ. This CDR3 reads CASSLQGAQETQYF. The DNA for the CDR3 is TGCGCCAGCAGCTTACAGGGGGCACAGGAGACCCAGTACTTC.

The chain uses TRBV18 and TRBJ1-2; TRBD1 might be the D (5 bases). Germline assignment: CDR1 KGHSH and CDR2 LQKENI. The length of the CDR3 is 13 residues. V was trimmed by 3 bases and J by 7 bases, leaving 12 bases between them. Here the CDR3 DNA reads TGTGCCAGCTCACCGGAGGGGATTGGTGGCTACACCTTC. Translation: CASSPEGIGGYTF.

This clone was detected only once. The gene calls are TRBV5-6 and TRBJ2-5; TRBD2 aligns across 8 bases. The V and J ends lost 2 bases and 4 bases, in that order; junction bases with no gene match: 7. The length of the CDR3 is 15 residues. Per germline, CDR1 SGHDT and CDR2 YYEEEE. CDR3 in DNA: TGTGCCAGCAGCTTTCCCTCCCGGGGGGGAGAGACCCAGTACTTC. Translation gives CASSFPSRGGETQYF.

The chain recombines TRBV29-1 with TRBJ2-7; no definite D call. The CDR3 is made up of 13 amino acids. Germline CDR1 SQVTM, CDR2 ANQGSEA. Trimming left V 1 base short and J 2 bases short, with 9 bases between. The CDR3 sequence is CSVEGSTPYEQYF. CDR3 bases: TGCAGCGTTGAAGGGAGCACTCCCTACGAGCAGTACTTC.

This clone came up a few times. The chain carries TRBV21-1 and TRBJ2-7; TRBD1 is the table's D call, not checked against the DNA. TRBV21-1 is designated a pseudogene. The CDR3 sequence is 16 residues long. The CDR3 reads CASSKPGQGKYNEQYF. The CDR3 coding sequence is TGTGCCAGCAGCAAACCAGGACAGGGCAAGTACAACGAGCAGTACTTC.

The chain couples TRBV4-2 to TRBJ1-5; no firm D call. CDR1 and CDR2 (germline): LGHNA, YNFKEQ. With 0 bases removed from V and 5 bases from J, the gap between germline ends came to 20 bases. The CDR3 loop spans 18 amino acids. The CDR3 is CASSQDQGPQWNDQPQHF. As DNA, the CDR3 is TGTGCCAGCAGCCAAGACCAAGGCCCACAGTGGAATGATCAGCCCCAGCATTTT.

The chain recombines TRBV6-5 with TRBJ2-2, with 7 bases matching TRBD1. The CDR3 sequence is 15 residues long. From germline, CDR1 is MNHEY and CDR2 SVGAGI. With V trimmed by 4 bases and J by 6 bases, 8 bases remained unmatched. The CDR3 nucleotides are TGTGCCAGCAGTTCCCCGGCTAGGGGGCCCGGGGAGCTGTTTTTT. Translation gives CASSSPARGPGELFF.

This clone was detected a few times. The chain couples TRBV6-1 to TRBJ1-5; tentatively, D is TRBD1 (5 bases). V gave up 6 bases and J gave up 7 bases, with 13 bases separating them. The CDR3 length is 13 residues. Germline loops: CDR1 MNHNS, CDR2 SASEGT. The CDR3 DNA is TGTGCCAGCAGGCGGGGCAAGGACCAGCCCCAGCATTTT. Its protein is CASRRGKDQPQHF.

This sequence joins TRBV4-3 and TRBJ1-2; 7 nucleotides match TRBD1. The CDR3 extends over 16 amino acids. After removal of 0 bases from V and 4 bases from J, the junction contained 8 bases not matched to a gene. In germline, CDR1 is LGHNA, CDR2 YSLEER. CDR3 sequence: CASSQEGDRALYGYTF. CDR3 coding DNA: TGCGCCAGCAGCCAAGAGGGAGACAGGGCCCTCTATGGCTACACCTTC.

The rearrangement links TRBV19 to TRBJ1-1; D is undetermined. CDR1 and CDR2 from the germline V gene are LNHDA and SQIVND (reference sequence). The V end was cut by 6 bases, the J end by 6 bases, with 17 bases between. The length of the CDR3 is 14 residues. The CDR3 is CASRTRGREAEAFF. The CDR3 DNA reads TGTGCCAGTAGGACGCGAGGGAGAGAAGCTGAAGCTTTCTTT.

A single count supports this clone. V is TRBV28 and J is TRBJ1-5; D is possibly TRBD1 (5 bases). V was trimmed by 6 bases and J by 4 bases, leaving 13 bases between them. There are 14 residues in the CDR3. Germline CDR1 is MDHEN and CDR2 is SYDVKM. This CDR3 is CASRPDSVNQPQHF. CDR3 in DNA: TGTGCCAGCAGGCCCGACAGTGTAAATCAGCCCCAGCATTTT.

The rearrangement uses TRBV2 and TRBJ2-7, with D tentatively TRBD1 (6 bases). Germline assignment: CDR1 SNHLY and CDR2 FYNNEI. The CDR3 covers 17 residues. Trimming removed 6 bases at V and 2 bases at J, with 23 bases between. CDR3 region: CASSGNQIQGPTYEQYF. DNA for the CDR3: TGTGCCAGCAGCGGGAACCAGATACAGGGACCCACCTACGAGCAGTACTTC.

This clone was counted once. V usage is TRBV9 and J usage is TRBJ2-5; 15 bases line up with TRBD2. The ends lost 3 bases at V and 1 base at J; junction bases unmatched: 4. The CDR3 is 17 amino acids. CDR1 and CDR2 from the germline V gene are SGDLS and YYNGEE. Here the CDR3 DNA reads TGTGCCAGCAGCGAGGGGACTAGCGGGAGGTCCCAAGAGACCCAGTACTTC. Amino acids: CASSEGTSGRSQETQYF. The full variable domain, rest sourced from reference TRBV9 and TRBJ2-5, is DSGVTQTPKHLITATGQRVTLRCSPRSGDLSVYWYQQSLDQGLQFLIQYYNGEERAKGNILERFSAQQFPDLHSELNLSSLELGDSALYFCASSEGTSGRSQETQYFGPGTRLLVL.

By proportion, this clone is medium-sized. Other DNA sequences of this sample code for an identical CDR3. This chain joins TRBV5-6 and TRBJ2-1, with 14 positions matching TRBD2. This CDR3 comprises 15 residues. Per germline, CDR1 SGHDT and CDR2 YYEEEE. V lost 2 bases to trimming and J lost 7 bases; unmatched junction nucleotides: 2. The CDR3 reads CASSLGLAGGNEQFF. In nucleotides, the CDR3 is TGTGCCAGCAGCTTAGGACTAGCGGGAGGTAATGAGCAGTTCTTC.

This chain links TRBV5-1 with TRBJ2-2; possibly TRBD1 for D (7 bases). Trimming shortened V by 4 bases and J by 5 bases, and 12 bases separated the two germline ends. This CDR3 region has 14 residues. Germline CDR1 SGHRS, CDR2 YFSETQ. The CDR3 DNA is TGCGCCAGCAGCGCGACAGGGAGGACCGGGGAGCTGTTTTTT. Encoded protein: CASSATGRTGELFF.

The chain combines TRBV7-2 with TRBJ2-7; 13 positions match TRBD2. The length of the CDR3 is 15 residues. Germline loops: CDR1 SGHTA, CDR2 FQGNSA. Unmatched junction bases numbered 1, after V lost 5 bases and J lost 0 bases. CDR3 in amino acids: CASSRTSGSSYEQYF. CDR3 DNA: TGTGCCAGCAGCCGGACTAGCGGGAGCTCCTACGAGCAGTACTTC. Drawing the rest from reference TRBV7-2 and TRBJ2-7, the complete variable domain is GAGVSQSPSNKVTEKGKDVELRCDPISGHTALYWYRQSLGQGLEFLIYFQGNSAPDKSGLPSDRFSAERTGGSVSTLTIQRTQQEDSAVYLCASSRTSGSSYEQYFGPGTRLTVT.

This sequence joins TRBV6-5 and TRBJ1-1; D gene uncertain. The CDR3 covers 13 residues. Per the germline V gene, CDR1 is MNHEY and CDR2 is SVGAGI. V was pared by 5 bases and J by 5 bases, with 12 bases between. CDR3 bases: TGTGCCAGCAGTATTTCGACTGCGACTGAAGCTTTCTTT. Translation gives CASSISTATEAFF.

This sequence joins TRBV2 and TRBJ2-5; 16 bases fit TRBD2. J gave up 5 bases and V 6 bases, and 9 bases lay outside the gene matches. Germline V gene data show CDR1 as SNHLY and CDR2 as FYNNEI. The length of the CDR3 is 17 residues. CDR3 loop: CASSGGLAGGQVETQYF. CDR3 DNA sequence: TGTGCCAGCAGCGGGGGACTAGCGGGGGGGCAGGTGGAGACCCAGTACTTC.

V usage is TRBV15 and J usage is TRBJ2-2, with D perhaps TRBD1 (5 bases). This CDR3 is 17 amino acids long. From germline, CDR1 is LNHNV and CDR2 YYDKDF (reference sequence). Trimming shortened V by 7 bases and J by 7 bases, and 25 bases separated the two germline ends. CDR3 in amino acids: CATKLAERWGVGGELFF. DNA of the CDR3: TGTGCCACCAAACTCGCGGAAAGATGGGGCGTGGGCGGGGAGCTGTTTTTT.

The chain combines TRBV29-1 with TRBJ2-7; 10 nucleotides match TRBD2. This CDR3 is built from 13 residues. Germline assignment: CDR1 SQVTM and CDR2 ANQGSEA. V shed 3 bases, J shed 3 bases, and the junction held 2 bases outside the gene matches. CDR3 nucleotide sequence: TGCAGCGTTGAGGCTAGCGGGAGCTACGAGCAGTACTTC. Its translation is CSVEASGSYEQYF.

This sequence joins TRBV7-9 and TRBJ1-5; D is unresolved. Germline V lookup: CDR1 SEHNR, CDR2 FQNEAQ (reference sequence). The V gene lost 2 bases and the J gene lost 4 bases, with 9 bases spanning the gap. This CDR3 has 14 residues. The CDR3 loop is CASSLNSGNQPQHF. As DNA, the CDR3 is TGTGCCAGCAGCTTAAACTCGGGGAATCAGCCCCAGCATTTT.